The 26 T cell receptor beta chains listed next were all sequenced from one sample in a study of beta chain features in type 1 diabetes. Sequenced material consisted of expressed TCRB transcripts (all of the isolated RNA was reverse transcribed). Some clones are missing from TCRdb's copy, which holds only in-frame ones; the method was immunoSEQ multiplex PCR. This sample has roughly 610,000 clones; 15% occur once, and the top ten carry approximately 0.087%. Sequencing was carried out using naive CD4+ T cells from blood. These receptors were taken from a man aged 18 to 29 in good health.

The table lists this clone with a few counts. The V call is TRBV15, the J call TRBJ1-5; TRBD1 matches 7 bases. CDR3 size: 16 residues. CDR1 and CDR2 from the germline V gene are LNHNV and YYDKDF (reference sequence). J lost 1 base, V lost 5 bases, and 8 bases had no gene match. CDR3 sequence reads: CATSGRQGGSNQPQHF. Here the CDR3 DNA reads TGTGCCACCAGCGGGAGACAGGGAGGGAGCAATCAGCCCCAGCATTTT. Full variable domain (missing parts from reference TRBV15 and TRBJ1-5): DAMVIQNPRYQVTQFGKPVTLSCSQTLNHNVMYWYQQKSSQAPKLLFHYYDKDFNNEADTPDNFQSRRPNTSFCFLDIRSPGLGDTAMYLCATSGRQGGSNQPQHFGDGTRLSIL.

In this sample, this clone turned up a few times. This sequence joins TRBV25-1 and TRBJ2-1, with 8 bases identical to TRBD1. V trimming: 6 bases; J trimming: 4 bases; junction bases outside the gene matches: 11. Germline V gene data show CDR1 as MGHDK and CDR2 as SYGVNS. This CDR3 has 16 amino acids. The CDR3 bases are TGTGCCAGCAGCGCCCACGACAGGGGACGATACAATGAGCAGTTCTTC. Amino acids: CASSAHDRGRYNEQFF.

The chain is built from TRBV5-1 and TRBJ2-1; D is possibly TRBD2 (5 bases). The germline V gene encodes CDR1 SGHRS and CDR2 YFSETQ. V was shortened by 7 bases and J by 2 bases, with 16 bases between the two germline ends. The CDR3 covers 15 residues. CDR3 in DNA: TGCGCCAGCGGAGAAGGAGGAGTCCCCTACAATGAGCAGTTCTTC. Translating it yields CASGEGGVPYNEQFF.

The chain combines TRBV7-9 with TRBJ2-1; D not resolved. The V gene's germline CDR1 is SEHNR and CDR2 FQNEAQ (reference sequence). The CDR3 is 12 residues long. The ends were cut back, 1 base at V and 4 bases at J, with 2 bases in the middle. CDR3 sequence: CASSLVYNEQFF. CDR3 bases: TGTGCCAGCAGCTTAGTGTACAATGAGCAGTTCTTC.

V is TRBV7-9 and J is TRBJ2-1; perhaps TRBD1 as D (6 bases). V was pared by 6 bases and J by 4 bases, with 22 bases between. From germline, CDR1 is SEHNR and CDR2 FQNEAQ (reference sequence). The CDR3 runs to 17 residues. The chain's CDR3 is CASRRSGTNSPYNEQFF. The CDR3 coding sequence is TGTGCCAGCAGAAGATCCGGGACAAATTCCCCTTACAATGAGCAGTTCTTC.

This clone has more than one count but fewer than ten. Here the CDR3 reads CASSLAGTSVNEQFF. In DNA, the CDR3 is TGTGCCAGCAGCTTAGCCGGGACTAGCGTCAATGAGCAGTTCTTC. This chain joins TRBV11-1 and TRBJ2-1; 10 bases agree with TRBD2. This CDR3 spans 15 amino acids. The V gene's germline CDR1 is SGHAT and CDR2 FQDESV (reference sequence). After removal of 0 bases from V and 6 bases from J, the junction contained 2 bases not matched to a gene.

CDR3 protein: CASSLALGVSGNTIYF. CDR3 DNA sequence: TGTGCCAGCAGCTTAGCACTGGGAGTCTCTGGAAACACCATATATTTT. J is TRBJ1-3 and V is TRBV7-9; no definite D call. The V end lost 0 bases, the J end lost 0 bases, and 9 bases lay between the germline ends. The CDR3 extends over 16 amino acids. CDR1 is SEHNR and CDR2 is FQNEAQ in the germline V gene (reference sequence).

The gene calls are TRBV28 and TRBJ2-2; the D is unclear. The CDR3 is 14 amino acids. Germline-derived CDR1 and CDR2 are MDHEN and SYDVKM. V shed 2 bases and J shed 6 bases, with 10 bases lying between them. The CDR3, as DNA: TGTGCCAGCAGTTTAGAATTGGGTGCCGGGGAGCTGTTTTTT. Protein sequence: CASSLELGAGELFF.

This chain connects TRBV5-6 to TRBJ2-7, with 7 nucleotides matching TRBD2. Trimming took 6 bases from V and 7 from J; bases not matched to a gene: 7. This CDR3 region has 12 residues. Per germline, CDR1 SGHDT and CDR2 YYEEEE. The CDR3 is CASTLRGIEQYF. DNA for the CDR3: TGTGCCAGCACTCTGCGGGGGATAGAGCAGTACTTC.

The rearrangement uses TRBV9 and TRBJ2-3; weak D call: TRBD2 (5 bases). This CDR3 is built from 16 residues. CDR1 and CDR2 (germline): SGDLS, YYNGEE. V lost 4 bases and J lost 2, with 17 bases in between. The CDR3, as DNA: TGTGCCAGCAGCCCACGGCCGGGCGGGTACACAGATACGCAGTATTTT. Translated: CASSPRPGGYTDTQYF.

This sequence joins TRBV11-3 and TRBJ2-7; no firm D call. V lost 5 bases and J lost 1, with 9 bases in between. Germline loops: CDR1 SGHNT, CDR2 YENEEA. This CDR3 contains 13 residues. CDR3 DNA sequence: TGTGCCAGCAGCCGAGGAACTTCCTACGAGCAGTACTTC. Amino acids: CASSRGTSYEQYF.

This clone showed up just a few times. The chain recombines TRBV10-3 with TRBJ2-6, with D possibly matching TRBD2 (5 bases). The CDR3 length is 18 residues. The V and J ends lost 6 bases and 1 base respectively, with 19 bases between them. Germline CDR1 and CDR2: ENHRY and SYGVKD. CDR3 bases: TGTGCCATCAGCTTCCTCGAGGGTTCACATTCTGGGGCCAACGTCCTGACTTTC. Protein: CAISFLEGSHSGANVLTF.

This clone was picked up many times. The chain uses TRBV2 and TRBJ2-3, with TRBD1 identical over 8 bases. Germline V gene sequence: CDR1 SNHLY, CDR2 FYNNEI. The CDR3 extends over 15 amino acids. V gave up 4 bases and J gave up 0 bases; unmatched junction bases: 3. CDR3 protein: CASSGGQASTDTQYF. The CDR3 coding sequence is TGTGCCAGCAGTGGGGGACAGGCGAGCACAGATACGCAGTATTTT. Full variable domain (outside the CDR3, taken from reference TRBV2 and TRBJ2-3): EPEVTQTPSHQVTQMGQEVILRCVPISNHLYFYWYRQILGQKVEFLVSFYNNEISEKSEIFDDQFSVERPDGSNFTLKIRSTKLEDSAMYFCASSGGQASTDTQYFGPGTRLTVL.

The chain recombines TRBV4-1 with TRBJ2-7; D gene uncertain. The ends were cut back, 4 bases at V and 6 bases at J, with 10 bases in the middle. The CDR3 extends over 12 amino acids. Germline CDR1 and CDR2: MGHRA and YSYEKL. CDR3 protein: CASSPLPGEQYF. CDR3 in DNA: TGCGCCAGCAGCCCTCTCCCGGGCGAGCAGTACTTC.

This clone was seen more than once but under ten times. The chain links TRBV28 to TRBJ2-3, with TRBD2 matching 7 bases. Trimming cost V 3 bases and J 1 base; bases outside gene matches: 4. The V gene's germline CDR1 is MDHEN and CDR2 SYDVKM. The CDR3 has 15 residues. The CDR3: CASSLAGAGTDTQYF. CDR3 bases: TGTGCCAGCAGTTTGGCGGGAGCGGGCACAGATACGCAGTATTTT.

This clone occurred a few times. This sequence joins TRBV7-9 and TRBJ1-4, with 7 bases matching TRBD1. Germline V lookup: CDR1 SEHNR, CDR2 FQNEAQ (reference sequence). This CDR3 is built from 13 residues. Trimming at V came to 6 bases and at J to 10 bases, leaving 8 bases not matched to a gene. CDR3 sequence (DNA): TGTGCCAGCAGTTATGGTGACAGGGCAAAACTGTTTTTT. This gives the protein CASSYGDRAKLFF.

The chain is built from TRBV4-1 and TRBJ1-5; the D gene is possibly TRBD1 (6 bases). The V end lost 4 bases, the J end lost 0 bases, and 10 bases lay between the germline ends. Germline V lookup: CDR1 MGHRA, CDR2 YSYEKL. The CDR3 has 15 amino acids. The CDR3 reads CASSLGQPSNQPQHF. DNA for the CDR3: TGCGCCAGCAGCCTCGGACAGCCTAGCAATCAGCCCCAGCATTTT.

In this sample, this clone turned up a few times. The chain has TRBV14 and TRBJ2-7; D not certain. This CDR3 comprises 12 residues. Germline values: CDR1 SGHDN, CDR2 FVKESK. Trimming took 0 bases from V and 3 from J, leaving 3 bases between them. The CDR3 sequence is CASSQEGYEQYF. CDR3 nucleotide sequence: TGTGCCAGCAGCCAAGAAGGCTACGAGCAGTACTTC.

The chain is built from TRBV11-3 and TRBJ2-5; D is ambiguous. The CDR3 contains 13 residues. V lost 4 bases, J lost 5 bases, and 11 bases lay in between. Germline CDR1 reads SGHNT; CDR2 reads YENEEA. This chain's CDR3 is CASSSGLWETQYF. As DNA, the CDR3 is TGTGCCAGCAGCTCGGGCTTGTGGGAGACCCAGTACTTC.

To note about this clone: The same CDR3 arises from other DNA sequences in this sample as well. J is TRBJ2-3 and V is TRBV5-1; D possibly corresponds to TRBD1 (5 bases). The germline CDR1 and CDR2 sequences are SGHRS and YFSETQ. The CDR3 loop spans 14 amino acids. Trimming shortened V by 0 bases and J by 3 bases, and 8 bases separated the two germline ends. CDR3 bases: TGCGCCAGCAGCTTGGCCCAGGGTACAGATACGCAGTATTTT. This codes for CASSLAQGTDTQYF.

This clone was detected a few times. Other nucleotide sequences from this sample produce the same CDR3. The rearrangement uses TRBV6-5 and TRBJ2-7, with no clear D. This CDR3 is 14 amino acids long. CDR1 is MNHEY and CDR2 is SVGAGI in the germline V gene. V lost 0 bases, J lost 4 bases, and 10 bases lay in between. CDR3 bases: TGTGCCAGCAGTTACTCCCACAACTCGTACGAGCAGTACTTC. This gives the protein CASSYSHNSYEQYF.

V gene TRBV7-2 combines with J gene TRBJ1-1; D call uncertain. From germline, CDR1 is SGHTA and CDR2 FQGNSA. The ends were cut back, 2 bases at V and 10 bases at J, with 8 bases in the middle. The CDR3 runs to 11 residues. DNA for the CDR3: TGTGCCAGCAGCTTAAAGGGTAGAGCTTTCTTT. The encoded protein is CASSLKGRAFF.

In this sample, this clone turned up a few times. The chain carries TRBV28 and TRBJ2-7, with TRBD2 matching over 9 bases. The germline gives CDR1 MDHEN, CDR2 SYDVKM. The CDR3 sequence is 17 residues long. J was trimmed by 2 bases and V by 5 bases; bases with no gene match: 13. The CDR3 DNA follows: TGTGCCAGCAGTGTCCAAAAGACTAGCGGAAGACCCTACGAGCAGTACTTC. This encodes CASSVQKTSGRPYEQYF.

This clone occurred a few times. CDR3 nucleotides: TGTGCCAGCAGTCCCCACCCGGATCGTCCCGGGGAGCTGTTTTTT. Translating gives CASSPHPDRPGELFF. The chain employs TRBV28 and TRBJ2-2; D call uncertain. This CDR3 spans 15 amino acids. Trimming removed 5 bases from V and 6 bases from J, with 16 bases in between. Germline CDR1 MDHEN, CDR2 SYDVKM.

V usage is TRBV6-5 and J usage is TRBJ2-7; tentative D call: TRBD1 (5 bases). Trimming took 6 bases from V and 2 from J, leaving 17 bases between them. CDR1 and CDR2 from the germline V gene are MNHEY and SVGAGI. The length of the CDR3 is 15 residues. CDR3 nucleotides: TGTGCCAGCAGGCGGCTGTTATCGGACACCTACGAGCAGTACTTC. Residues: CASRRLLSDTYEQYF.

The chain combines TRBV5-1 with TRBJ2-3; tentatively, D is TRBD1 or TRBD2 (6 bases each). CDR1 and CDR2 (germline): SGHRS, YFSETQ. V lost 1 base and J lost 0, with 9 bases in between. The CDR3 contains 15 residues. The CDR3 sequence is CASSLLGGSTDTQYF. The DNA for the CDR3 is TGCGCCAGCAGCTTGTTGGGGGGCAGCACAGATACGCAGTATTTT.